This TCR beta chain was profiled in a study of beta chain features in type 1 diabetes (dated by TCRdb to the late 2010s). Notes on the research overall: Patients and healthy donors did not differ in mean age, gender distribution, total cell number or subset yield. A total of about 100 million sorted cells were examined across all samples, and RNA yield correlated strongly with the number of cells per subset. The study compared TCRB repertoires of sorted circulating CD4+ T cell subsets between recently diagnosed type 1 diabetes patients and matched healthy donors. Regulatory and stem cell-like memory subsets were obtained from only 8 patients and roughly eight healthy donors, while naive and central memory subsets were obtained from all 30 or so donors. Study-level results and caveats: Because small numbers of individuals were included in the HLA sub-analyses, any influence of HLA type on TCRB rearrangement was left unresolved. Because cDNA was sequenced instead of genomic DNA, activated cells with high expression could be over-represented, although the groups did not differ in activation or CD3 levels. Shorter templates might have been favored by PCR, but patient and control samples were amplified and corrected together, so both groups would have been affected equally by any skew. Fewer insertions and more nucleotide deletions at VDJ recombination sites were observed in patients with type 1 diabetes, implying thymic rearrangement abnormalities. Type 1 diabetes patients showed a moderate but significant shortening of TCRB CDR3 length in all four CD4+ subsets. Naive, central memory and regulatory TCRB repertoires appeared more similar among patients than among healthy donors.

Comments on this clone: The target of this receptor is not known. Nothing much larger sits one base from this clone, and base qualities are not available.

CDR1 is given as SEHNR and CDR2 as FQNEAQ, both from the germline V gene (reference sequence). The CDR3 has 15 amino acids, counting the end cysteine and phenylalanine. Of the read, only the CDR3 DNA is kept; its 45 bases are in frame from base 1. Clipping removes 4 bases from V and 2 bases from J, with 7 as the unmatched junction base count. Each donor gave one peripheral blood draw, averaging roughly 120 mL, which was collected into heparinised tubes. Naive, central memory, regulatory and stem cell-like memory CD4+ T cells were sorted on a BD FACSAria II using a panel including CD45RO, CCR7, CD25, CD127, CD95 and CD27. Every sorted population had a purity above 95%. PBMCs were separated immediately by Lymphoprep density gradient centrifugation and were stained directly, without being cultured. Samples were stained and sorted in pairs, with one healthy donor and one patient per experiment, so that batch effects were minimized.

All of the isolated RNA was reverse transcribed with the High Capacity cDNA Reverse Transcription Kit, so expressed TCRB transcripts were sequenced. Deep immunoSEQ sequencing was performed on naive, central memory and regulatory T cell samples, with an average of approximately 4 million total reads per sample. Sorted cells were lysed in RLT buffer, and RNA was extracted using DNase-treated RNeasy Micro or Mini kits according to cell number. To prevent cross-contamination, every cell subset was processed on its own, while patient and healthy donor samples were processed together. TCRB sequences were amplified from cDNA with the immunoSEQ multiplex PCR, producing 87-bp fragments spanning the CDR3 region. The amplicons were sequenced using the Illumina HiSeq platform. Per the source publication's procedure: Synthetic template baselines were used to correct PCR bias computationally, reads within Hamming distance 2 were collapsed, and singletons that could not be merged were discarded. By aligning reads against IMGT, V, D and J genes, CDR3 length, and insertions or deletions at six rearrangement sites were assigned. Within each subset, clonotype counts were normalized to sorted cell number, after which true diversity and Gini coefficients were computed with the tcR R package. Repertoire sharing was quantified using the overlap coefficient calculated on TCRB nucleotide sequences. Entries here come from immuneACCESS through TCRdb and include only in-frame sequences with V and J called. Some clones fail to appear in such tables; in the studies checked, an unresolved V gene covers under half of the shortfall, and the cause of the remainder is unknown. Clone size and V and J calls were adopted from that table, with D and trimming inferred from the DNA. In all, the sample holds 160,000 or so clones, and 11% of those were seen once. Approximately 2% of the sample is held by the ten biggest clonotypes.

This clonotype was obtained from a young man in good health. The chain uses TRBV7-9 and TRBJ2-7, with 8 bases matching TRBD1. The sample taken for sequencing was central memory CD4+ T cells from blood. The bases are TGTGCCAGCAGCTGGGACAGGAAACCTACCTACGAGCAGTACTTC. Its protein reads: CASSWDRKPTYEQYF. Reference TRBV7-9 and TRBJ2-7 proteins supply the regions before and after the CDR3; the full variable domain is: DTGVSQNPRHKITKRGQNVTFRCDPISEHNRLYWYRQTLGQGPEFLTYFQNEAQLEKSRLLSDRFSAERPKGSFSTLEIQRTEQGDSAMYLCASSWDRKPTYEQYFGPGTRLTVT.